These 20 T cell receptor beta chains were sequenced from one sample in a study of T cells expressing NK-cell markers. TCRdb reprocessed the 5' RACE reads; each CDR3 protein has one entry and no DNA is given. The sample holds some 150,000 distinct CDR3 sequences. The material sequenced was blood T cells: a sorted CD56 or NKG2C T cell subset, CD4+ or CD8+ T cells, or bulk PBMC T cells (not recorded which). The receptors stem from a man between 18 and 29 years old in good health.

This chain's CDR3 is CASSGQEDTQYF. V is TRBV2 and J is TRBJ2-3. The CDR3 is 12 amino acids. CDR1 and CDR2 from the germline V gene are SNHLY and FYNNEI. Supplemented by reference TRBV2 and TRBJ2-3, the full variable domain reads EPEVTQTPSHQVTQMGQEVILRCVPISNHLYFYWYRQILGQKVEFLVSFYNNEISEKSEIFDDQFSVERPDGSNFTLKIRSTKLEDSAMYFCASSGQEDTQYFGPGTRLTVL.

The chain joins TRBV12-3 or TRBV12-4 to TRBJ1-1; TCRdb indicates TRBD1, and absent DNA this call remains unverified. The CDR3 runs 15 residues. CDR3: CASSPLTGSNTEAFF.

This sequence joins TRBV4-1 and TRBJ1-1; the D gene TCRdb calls, TRBD1, cannot be checked with no DNA. Germline CDR1 MGHRA, CDR2 YSYEKL. This CDR3 is 15 amino acids long. The CDR3 loop is CASSQDRGWNTEAFF.

The chain uses TRBV2 and TRBJ2-1. Germline CDR1 reads SNHLY; CDR2 reads FYNNEI. The CDR3 is 14 residues long. The CDR3 reads CASGESSAYNEQFF.

The V and J genes are TRBV28 and TRBJ2-1; the TCRdb D gene call, TRBD1, has no DNA to confirm it. CDR1 and CDR2 from the germline V gene are MDHEN and SYDVKM. This CDR3 region has 14 residues. CDR3 sequence: CASSSIKGRYEQFF.

The V gene is TRBV4-2, the J gene TRBJ2-7; with no DNA, the TCRdb D assignment of TRBD2 cannot be verified. Germline assignment: CDR1 LGHNA and CDR2 YNFKEQ. CDR3 length: 17 residues. CDR3 in amino acids: CASSQSPFAGGAYEQYF.

The chain combines TRBV4-3 with TRBJ1-1. Germline CDR1 is LGHNA and CDR2 is YSLEER. This CDR3 region has 14 residues. CDR3 residues: CASSQDLERTEAFF.

The rearrangement uses TRBV11-2 and TRBJ2-4; TCRdb lists TRBD2, though no DNA is available to test this call. In germline, CDR1 is SGHAT, CDR2 FQNNGV. The CDR3 is 17 amino acids. Here the CDR3 reads CASSEGLAGERWGIQYF.

The chain is built from TRBV5-5 and TRBJ1-1; TCRdb selects TRBD1, and the lack of DNA leaves this call unchecked. This CDR3 contains 14 residues. From germline, CDR1 is SGHKS and CDR2 YYEKEE (reference sequence). CDR3 residues: CASSSGQGDTEAFF.

The chain links TRBV3-1 to TRBJ2-5; with no DNA, the TCRdb D assignment of TRBD1 cannot be verified. Germline-derived CDR1 and CDR2 are LGHDT and YNNKEL (reference sequence). The CDR3 loop spans 13 amino acids. This chain's CDR3 is CASSRTGPVAQYF.

The chain joins TRBV2 to TRBJ2-1; the D call of TRBD2 rests on TCRdb alone, since no DNA is present to check it. Germline-derived CDR1 and CDR2 are SNHLY and FYNNEI. The CDR3 runs to 14 residues. CDR3: CASIPGLAGYEQFF. The whole variable domain, filled in from reference TRBV2 and TRBJ2-1, reads EPEVTQTPSHQVTQMGQEVILRCVPISNHLYFYWYRQILGQKVEFLVSFYNNEISEKSEIFDDQFSVERPDGSNFTLKIRSTKLEDSAMYFCASIPGLAGYEQFFGPGTRLTVL.

This chain links TRBV24-1 with TRBJ2-1; the D gene TCRdb calls, TRBD1, cannot be checked with no DNA. CDR1 is KGHDR and CDR2 is SFDVKD in the germline V gene. The CDR3 extends over 16 amino acids. CDR3 amino acids: CATSDLEHTEGGEQFF.

The chain couples TRBV5-6 to TRBJ2-1. The V gene's germline CDR1 is SGHDT and CDR2 YYEEEE. CDR3 length equals 12 residues. This chain's CDR3 is CASSLWLEEQFF.

The J gene is TRBJ2-3, the V gene TRBV20-1; the D call of TRBD2 rests on TCRdb alone, since no DNA is present to check it. CDR3 size: 14 residues. In germline, CDR1 is DFQATT, CDR2 SNEGSKA (reference sequence). The CDR3 is CSARGRDLGNTQYF.

This chain connects TRBV6-6 to TRBJ1-1. CDR1 and CDR2 from the germline V gene are MNHNY and SVGAGI (reference sequence). This CDR3 region has 13 residues. CDR3 amino acids: CASSYSGPAEAFF.

The chain carries TRBV6-2 or TRBV6-3 and TRBJ2-5; TCRdb's D gene call, TRBD1, goes unchecked for lack of DNA. The CDR3 loop spans 15 amino acids. CDR1 and CDR2 from the germline V gene are MNHEY and SVGEGT. This CDR3 reads CASRDRDNLFETQYF.

The chain has TRBV2 and TRBJ2-2; TCRdb outputs TRBD1, but without DNA this stays unchecked. CDR1 and CDR2 (germline): SNHLY, FYNNEI. CDR3 size: 14 residues. The CDR3 protein is CASSGQDHFGELFF.

This sequence joins TRBV7-2 and TRBJ2-1. The CDR3 consists of 13 residues. CDR1 and CDR2 from the germline V gene are SGHTA and FQGNSA. CDR3: CASTLDRYNEQFF.

The V and J genes are TRBV6-1 and TRBJ2-2; no DNA is available, so the TRBD2 call from TCRdb remains unchecked. Per the germline V gene, CDR1 is MNHNS and CDR2 is SASEGT. The CDR3 sequence is 15 residues long. Here the CDR3 reads CATRAGTANTGELFF.

J is TRBJ1-4 and V is TRBV4-2; TCRdb's D gene call, TRBD1, goes unchecked for lack of DNA. The CDR3 spans 13 residues. The V gene's germline CDR1 is LGHNA and CDR2 YNFKEQ. CDR3 sequence: CASSDPGGEKLFF.